A single sample is the source of the 26 T cell receptor beta chains below, sequenced in a study of identical twins. TCRdb re-derived calls from the 5' RACE reads in MiXCR, one entry per CDR3 protein. The repertoire holds approximately 630,000 distinct CDR3 sequences, with roughly 7.1% as singletons. These data are also associated with another study on yellow fever vaccine responses in identical twins.

The material sequenced was PBMCs. The source of these receptors is a woman younger than 30 in good health.

This clonotype was observed many times. The chain recombines TRBV7-3 with TRBJ1-6, with D tentatively TRBD1 (6 bases). Germline assignment: CDR1 SGHTA and CDR2 FQGTGA. The CDR3 runs 13 residues. V was pared by 4 bases and J by 10 bases, with 11 bases between. The CDR3 reads CASSSGHPSPLHF. The CDR3 DNA reads as TGTGCCAGCAGCTCGGGACATCCCTCACCCCTCCACTTT.

The V call is TRBV4-1, the J call TRBJ2-5; no definite D call. Trimming removed 6 bases at V and 2 bases at J, with 10 bases between. Germline V gene lookup returns CDR1 MGHRA and CDR2 YSYEKL. The CDR3 runs 13 residues. This chain's CDR3 is CASSAYPQETQYF. In DNA form, the CDR3 reads TGCGCCAGCAGTGCGTATCCTCAAGAGACCCAGTACTTC.

This clonotype was detected a few times. The chain employs TRBV5-5 and TRBJ1-6; the match to TRBD1 covers 9 bases. V lost 0 bases, J lost 4 bases, and 5 bases stayed unmatched. CDR1 SGHKS and CDR2 YYEKEE come from the germline V gene (reference sequence). The CDR3 totals 17 residues. CDR3 DNA: TGTGCCAGCAGCTTGGCCGCGGACAGGGGATATAATTCACCCCTCCACTTT. Translated: CASSLAADRGYNSPLHF.

This clonotype was counted ten times or more. The chain uses TRBV12-3 or TRBV12-4 and TRBJ2-7, with 9 bases identical to TRBD1. This CDR3 region has 13 residues. V lost 3 bases to trimming and J lost 6 bases; unmatched junction nucleotides: 3. The CDR3 region has the DNA TGTGCCAGCAGTTTTACAGGGGGCGGCGAGCAGTACTTC. It encodes CASSFTGGGEQYF.

This clonotype has a count of ten or more. The chain joins TRBV5-1 to TRBJ2-3; TRBD2 aligns across 11 bases. The CDR3 length is 15 residues. V was pared by 1 base and J by 4 bases, with 2 bases of the junction left unmatched. The germline gives CDR1 SGHRS, CDR2 YFSETQ. The CDR3 coding sequence is TGCGCCAGCAGCTTGAAACTAGCGGGAGCAGATACGCAGTATTTT. The encoded protein is CASSLKLAGADTQYF.

V gene TRBV28 combines with J gene TRBJ2-7; D not certain. The CDR3 sequence is 13 residues long. Germline CDR1 MDHEN, CDR2 SYDVKM. Trimming took 3 bases from V and 3 from J, leaving 9 bases between them. CDR3 region: CASSFSLHYEQYF. The CDR3 bases are TGTGCCAGCAGTTTCAGCCTCCACTACGAGCAGTACTTC.

This clonotype was observed a handful of times. This chain connects TRBV15 to TRBJ2-5; TRBD2 matches at 13 bases. Germline CDR1 and CDR2: LNHNV and YYDKDF (reference sequence). This CDR3 region has 16 residues. Trimming at V came to 4 bases and at J to 4 bases, leaving 6 bases not matched to a gene. As DNA, the CDR3 is TGTGCCACCAGCACAGGGACTAGCGGGGTTGGAGAGACCCAGTACTTC. Its translation: CATSTGTSGVGETQYF.

This clonotype was observed a few times. The J gene is TRBJ2-2, the V gene TRBV7-3; no firm D call. The germline V and J ends were trimmed by 2 bases and 1 base, with 5 bases remaining between them. CDR3 size: 14 residues. Per germline, CDR1 SGHTA and CDR2 FQGTGA. As DNA, the CDR3 is TGTGCCAGCAGCTTACAACAGAACACCGGGGAGCTGTTTTTT. Encoded protein: CASSLQQNTGELFF.

This clonotype has only a few counts. The chain joins TRBV6-1 to TRBJ2-4; 11 bases fit TRBD2. Germline lookup yields CDR1 MNHNS and CDR2 SASEGT. The CDR3 sequence is 14 residues long. Trimming removed 7 bases from V and 1 base from J; junction bases left unmatched: 0. In nucleotides, the CDR3 is TGTGCCAGCACTAGCGGGAGGGCCAAAAACATTCAGTACTTC. This sequence encodes CASTSGRAKNIQYF.

This clonotype was seen ten or more times. The chain recombines TRBV12-3 or TRBV12-4 with TRBJ1-4, with TRBD1 matching 9 bases. The CDR3 sequence is 15 residues long. V shed 5 bases and J 5 bases; nucleotides not matched to a gene: 6. As DNA, the CDR3 is TGTGCCAGCAGTCACCGGGACAGGGCAAATGAAAAACTGTTTTTT. It is translated as CASSHRDRANEKLFF.

A remark on this clonotype: One base away lies a much larger clone, so this may be a sequencing read error. The CDR3 DNA is TGTGCCAGCAGCTTTGACCCCTCGGGGGGCACTGAAGCTTCCTTT. It translates to CASSFDPSGGTEASF. This chain joins TRBV7-9 and TRBJ1-1, with D perhaps matching TRBD1 (6 bases). The germline gives CDR1 SEHNR, CDR2 FQNEAQ (reference sequence). This CDR3 has 15 residues.

This clonotype was recorded many times. The J gene is TRBJ2-3, the V gene TRBV5-1; 9 nucleotides line up with TRBD2. With 3 bases clipped from V and 0 bases from J, the junction kept 2 bases outside the gene matches. The length of the CDR3 is 15 residues. The V gene's germline CDR1 is SGHRS and CDR2 YFSETQ. CDR3 nucleotide sequence: TGCGCCAGCAGCTGGGGGACTAGCAGCACAGATACGCAGTATTTT. Translating it yields CASSWGTSSTDTQYF.

This clonotype occurred a few times. This chain links TRBV28 with TRBJ2-7, with D tentatively TRBD1 (6 bases). The CDR3 loop spans 15 amino acids. Germline CDR1 is MDHEN and CDR2 is SYDVKM. Trimming took off 3 bases at V and 1 base at J, with 13 bases between the two ends. The CDR3 DNA follows: TGTGCCAGCAGTTTGGCCCCGGACAGTTCCTACGAGCAGTACTTC. Protein: CASSLAPDSSYEQYF. The whole variable domain, filled in from reference TRBV28 and TRBJ2-7, reads DVKVTQSSRYLVKRTGEKVFLECVQDMDHENMFWYRQDPGLGLRLIYFSYDVKMKEKGDIPEGYSVSREKKERFSLILESASTNQTSMYLCASSLAPDSSYEQYFGPGTRLTVT.

This chain connects TRBV3-1 to TRBJ1-6, with D unclear. Germline V gives CDR1 LGHDT, CDR2 YNNKEL (reference sequence). The CDR3 contains 13 residues. Trimming took off 0 bases at V and 8 bases at J, with 5 bases between the two ends. CDR3 sequence (DNA): TGTGCCAGCAGCCAAGAGTTCGATTCACCCCTCCACTTT. Its protein product is CASSQEFDSPLHF.

This clonotype was counted a few times. This sequence joins TRBV5-1 and TRBJ2-3; 10 bases line up with TRBD2. J was trimmed by 0 bases and V by 0 bases; bases with no gene match: 10. This CDR3 spans 19 amino acids. The germline gives CDR1 SGHRS, CDR2 YFSETQ. The CDR3: CASSLAVASGGGSTDTQYF. The CDR3 nucleotides read TGCGCCAGCAGCTTGGCCGTGGCTAGCGGGGGAGGTAGCACAGATACGCAGTATTTT.

This clonotype was observed a handful of times. The chain joins TRBV9 to TRBJ2-1; 8 bases map to TRBD2. The length of the CDR3 is 15 residues. V lost 3 bases and J lost 5; bases outside the gene matches: 7. Looked up from germline, CDR1 is SGDLS and CDR2 is YYNGEE. For the CDR3, the DNA is TGTGCCAGCAGCGCACTAGCGGATCCTGACAATGAGCAGTTCTTC. Amino acid sequence: CASSALADPDNEQFF.

This chain links TRBV9 with TRBJ2-1, with D perhaps TRBD1 or TRBD2 (5 bases each). Looked up from germline, CDR1 is SGDLS and CDR2 is YYNGEE. V was clipped by 0 bases and J by 5 bases, with 12 bases between them. The CDR3 has 15 amino acids. CDR3 sequence (DNA): TGTGCCAGCAGCGTAGCTGAGACGGGACACAATGAGCAGTTCTTC. It codes for CASSVAETGHNEQFF.

This clonotype was seen at least ten times. The chain has TRBV20-1 and TRBJ1-2, with D possibly being TRBD1 (5 bases). This CDR3 has 13 amino acids. The V gene lost 2 bases and the J gene lost 8 bases, with 15 bases spanning the gap. Germline V gene lookup returns CDR1 DFQATT and CDR2 SNEGSKA (reference sequence). This chain's CDR3 is CSARFGAVGGYTF. CDR3 bases: TGCAGTGCTAGATTTGGGGCAGTGGGAGGCTACACCTTC.

The chain employs TRBV5-1 and TRBJ2-2; D call uncertain. Per the germline V gene, CDR1 is SGHRS and CDR2 is YFSETQ. This CDR3 is built from 17 residues. V was cut by 0 bases and J by 1 base, with 13 bases left in between. The CDR3 spells CASSLVVLQMNTGELFF. The CDR3 bases are TGCGCCAGCAGCTTGGTAGTTTTACAGATGAACACCGGGGAGCTGTTTTTT. The complete variable domain, with remaining parts taken from reference TRBV5-1 and TRBJ2-2, reads KAGVTQTPRYLIKTRGQQVTLSCSPISGHRSVSWYQQTPGQGLQFLFEYFSETQRNKGNFPGRFSGRQFSNSRSEMNVSTLELGDSALYLCASSLVVLQMNTGELFFGEGSRLTVL.

The chain has TRBV7-9 and TRBJ2-7, with D perhaps matching TRBD2 (6 bases). Looked up from germline, CDR1 is SEHNR and CDR2 is FQNEAQ (reference sequence). This CDR3 has 12 residues. In nucleotides, the CDR3 is TGTGCCAGCAGCTCCGGGGGAGGTGATCGGGTAGTC. Translation: CASSSGGGDRVV.

This clonotype was detected ten times or more. This sequence joins TRBV20-1 and TRBJ2-4, with TRBD2 as a possible D gene (6 bases). V was shortened by 5 bases and J by 0 bases, with 17 bases between the two germline ends. The CDR3 runs 16 residues. The germline V gene encodes CDR1 DFQATT and CDR2 SNEGSKA (reference sequence). The CDR3 here is CSAALWGELAKNIQYF. The CDR3, as DNA: TGCAGTGCTGCCCTTTGGGGGGAGTTAGCCAAAAACATTCAGTACTTC.

This clonotype has ten or more counts. CDR3 region: CASSDTAERVDTEAFF. The DNA of the CDR3 is TGTGCCAGCAGTGATACGGCAGAAAGGGTGGACACTGAAGCTTTCTTT. The chain combines TRBV2 with TRBJ1-1, with D unresolved. This CDR3 is built from 16 residues. Germline values: CDR1 SNHLY, CDR2 FYNNEI. Trimming took 3 bases from V and 3 from J, leaving 17 bases between them. Complete variable domain (other parts from reference TRBV2 and TRBJ1-1): EPEVTQTPSHQVTQMGQEVILRCVPISNHLYFYWYRQILGQKVEFLVSFYNNEISEKSEIFDDQFSVERPDGSNFTLKIRSTKLEDSAMYFCASSDTAERVDTEAFFGQGTRLTVV.

This clonotype was recorded many times. V and J are TRBV29-1 and TRBJ2-5; the D gene is possibly TRBD2 (6 bases). V lost 3 bases to trimming and J lost 1 base, with 12 bases between them. Germline values: CDR1 SQVTM, CDR2 ANQGSEA. This CDR3 region has 14 residues. This CDR3 reads CSVDPGGFQETQYF. CDR3 nucleotides: TGCAGCGTTGACCCCGGAGGGTTCCAAGAGACCCAGTACTTC.

DNA for the CDR3: TGCGCCAGCATGCGATATATAGGGGCCGGGGAGCTGTTTTTT. Its protein is CASMRYIGAGELFF. This sequence joins TRBV5-1 and TRBJ2-2; a weak D match, TRBD1 (5 bases). Germline CDR1 reads SGHRS; CDR2 reads YFSETQ. Trimming removed 6 bases from V and 6 bases from J, with 15 bases in between. This CDR3 has 14 residues.

This clonotype appeared many times. V usage is TRBV29-1 and J usage is TRBJ2-5; D remains ambiguous. Trimming cost V 4 bases and J 2 bases, with 2 bases left between them. The CDR3 is 10 amino acids. Per the germline V gene, CDR1 is SQVTM and CDR2 is ANQGSEA. CDR3 in DNA: TGCAGCGTTGGTCAAGAGACCCAGTACTTC. It yields the protein CSVGQETQYF.

The chain recombines TRBV20-1 with TRBJ2-2, with D maybe TRBD1 (5 bases). This CDR3 has 16 residues. V shed 2 bases and J shed 2 bases, with 15 bases lying between them. Germline V gives CDR1 DFQATT, CDR2 SNEGSKA (reference sequence). The CDR3 DNA is TGCAGTGCTAGACCCAGGGTGGGCAGCAACACCGGGGAGCTGTTTTTT. Its translation: CSARPRVGSNTGELFF.